The next 24 T cell receptor beta chains were all read from a single sample in a study of blood T cell repertoires in COVID-19. TCRdb's table, derived via immunoSEQ multiplex PCR, lists solely in-frame clones and lacks some. The data contain approximately 260,000 clones, about 87% of them singletons. Specimen: PBMCs or T cells enriched from blood (not recorded which). Receptor source: a woman in her thirties or forties with acute COVID-19.

The sample holds one count of this clone. The chain recombines TRBV6-2 or TRBV6-3 with TRBJ2-2, with 8 bases that match TRBD2. This CDR3 contains 16 residues. In germline, CDR1 is MNHEY, CDR2 SVGEGT. The ends lost 6 bases at V and 4 bases at J; junction bases unmatched: 10. CDR3 region: CASSRVAGRGTGELFF. CDR3 bases: TGTGCCAGCAGCCGGGTAGCGGGACGAGGCACCGGGGAGCTGTTTTTT.

The V gene is TRBV29-1, the J gene TRBJ1-1; D is ambiguous. V was clipped by 6 bases and J by 6 bases, with 11 bases between them. The germline V gene has CDR1 SQVTM and CDR2 ANQGSEA. The CDR3 is made up of 11 amino acids. The CDR3 sequence: CSVLEISEAFF. The CDR3 DNA follows: TGCAGCGTCCTGGAGATTTCTGAAGCTTTCTTT.

This sequence joins TRBV2 and TRBJ1-2, with 7 bases identical to TRBD1. The CDR3 length is 15 residues. Germline V gene sequence: CDR1 SNHLY, CDR2 FYNNEI. J lost 4 bases, V lost 7 bases, and 12 bases had no gene match. As DNA, the CDR3 is TGTGCCAGCACTAACCCTGACAGGGAATCCTATGGCTACACCTTC. This gives the protein CASTNPDRESYGYTF.

Worth noting for this clone: Different DNA sequences within this sample yield the same CDR3. This chain connects TRBV5-1 to TRBJ1-2; the D gene is possibly TRBD1 (5 bases). Looked up from germline, CDR1 is SGHRS and CDR2 is YFSETQ. The CDR3 is 12 residues long. With 0 bases removed from V and 7 bases from J, the gap between germline ends came to 7 bases. The CDR3 sequence: CASSLAGGGYTF. CDR3 in DNA: TGCGCCAGCAGCTTGGCCGGGGGTGGCTACACCTTC.

The V call is TRBV19, the J call TRBJ1-6, with 7 bases matching TRBD1. Germline CDR1 LNHDA, CDR2 SQIVND (reference sequence). J gave up 5 bases and V 7 bases, and 5 bases lay outside the gene matches. This CDR3 region has 14 residues. CDR3 region: CASNNQGDNSPLHF. CDR3 coding DNA: TGTGCCAGTAATAATCAGGGGGATAATTCACCCCTCCACTTT. Filled out from reference TRBV19 and TRBJ1-6, the complete variable domain reads DGGITQSPKYLFRKEGQNVTLSCEQNLNHDAMYWYRQDPGQGLRLIYYSQIVNDFQKGDIAEGYSVSREKKESFPLTVTSAQKNPTAFYLCASNNQGDNSPLHFGNGTRLTVT.

The chain carries TRBV14 and TRBJ2-3; D is unresolved. Germline V gives CDR1 SGHDN, CDR2 FVKESK. Trimming stripped 1 base from V and 2 bases from J, with 7 bases between. The CDR3 loop spans 14 amino acids. In DNA form, the CDR3 reads TGTGCCAGCAGCCAAGGCGGATACACAGATACGCAGTATTTT. Encoded protein: CASSQGGYTDTQYF.

V gene TRBV10-1 combines with J gene TRBJ2-1, with D hard to call. The CDR3 covers 15 residues. The V end lost 2 bases, the J end lost 0 bases, and 8 bases lay between the germline ends. Germline V gene lookup returns CDR1 WNHNN and CDR2 SYGVQD (reference sequence). Written as DNA, the CDR3 is TGCGCCAGCAGTGAGGCCGTGGCCTCCTACAATGAGCAGTTCTTC. It codes for CASSEAVASYNEQFF.

The CDR3 DNA follows: TGTGCCAGCAGTACAGGGAGCTCCTATAATTCACCCCTCCACTTT. It codes for CASSTGSSYNSPLHF. The chain links TRBV2 to TRBJ1-6; tentative D call: TRBD1 (6 bases). From germline, CDR1 is SNHLY and CDR2 FYNNEI. Trimming took 5 bases from V and 0 from J, leaving 8 bases between them. There are 15 residues in the CDR3.

This clone was counted a single time. The chain employs TRBV6-2 or TRBV6-3 and TRBJ2-7; possible D gene TRBD1, 5 bases. Per germline, CDR1 MNHEY and CDR2 SVGEGT. This CDR3 contains 12 residues. Trimming took 2 bases from V and 6 from J, leaving 8 bases between them. CDR3 sequence reads: CASSYRRGEQYV. The CDR3 nucleotides are TGTGCCAGCAGTTACAGAAGGGGCGAGCAGTACGTC.

This rearrangement joins TRBV30 to TRBJ1-5, with a possible D match to TRBD1 (6 bases). The CDR3 consists of 13 residues. The V gene's germline CDR1 is GTSNPN and CDR2 SVGIG (reference sequence). V shed 2 bases and J shed 6 bases, with 11 bases lying between them. The CDR3, as DNA: TGTGCCTGGAGTACACAGGGTTTTCAGCCCCAGCATTTT. Protein product: CAWSTQGFQPQHF.

V gene TRBV7-2 combines with J gene TRBJ2-2, with TRBD2 as a possible D gene (6 bases). The CDR3 sequence is 15 residues long. Germline-derived CDR1 and CDR2 are SGHTA and FQGNSA. Trimming left V 4 bases short and J 4 bases short, with 13 bases between. As DNA, the CDR3 is TGTGCCAGCAGCTGGGTATTGCGGGGCACCGGGGAGCTGTTTTTT. It encodes CASSWVLRGTGELFF.

Notes on this clone: Different DNA sequences within this sample yield the same CDR3. This CDR3 reads CASSQETGSGANVLTF. CDR3 nucleotides: TGCGCCAGCAGCCAAGAGACGGGCTCTGGGGCCAACGTCCTGACTTTC. This rearrangement joins TRBV4-3 to TRBJ2-6; D gene uncertain. The V and J ends lost 0 bases and 0 bases respectively, with 6 bases between them. Germline V gene data show CDR1 as LGHNA and CDR2 as YSLEER. The CDR3 runs to 16 residues.

This sequence joins TRBV7-3 and TRBJ2-2; weak D call: TRBD2 (6 bases). CDR1 and CDR2 (germline): SGHTA, FQGTGA. The CDR3 covers 16 residues. The V end was cut by 4 bases, the J end by 8 bases, with 20 bases between. CDR3 in DNA: TGTGCCAGCAGCTCACGCACCGGGACTTCCCCTGGGGAGCTGTTTTTT. Translating gives CASSSRTGTSPGELFF.

The rearrangement uses TRBV19 and TRBJ2-7; D is unresolved. V shed 2 bases and J shed 3 bases, with 11 bases lying between them. Germline V gene sequence: CDR1 LNHDA, CDR2 SQIVND (reference sequence). This CDR3 comprises 14 residues. The CDR3 nucleotides read TGTGCCAGTAGTATATCGAATACTGGCTACGAGCAGTACTTC. Its translation: CASSISNTGYEQYF.

The chain is built from TRBV5-3 and TRBJ2-1; TRBD2 is a possible D gene (7 bases). TRBV5-3 is treated as an ORF (open reading frame) with a function not yet certain. The CDR3 is 16 residues long. The ends were cut back, 5 bases at V and 3 bases at J, with 18 bases in the middle. The CDR3 region is CARRGGPEHRYNEQFF. The CDR3 DNA is TGTGCCAGAAGGGGGGGGCCGGAGCACCGCTACAATGAGCAGTTCTTC.

The J gene is TRBJ1-1, the V gene TRBV5-1; perhaps TRBD1 as D (5 bases). Germline V lookup: CDR1 SGHRS, CDR2 YFSETQ. The CDR3 length is 14 residues. V lost 3 bases, J lost 2 bases, and 11 bases lay in between. For the CDR3, the DNA is TGCGCCAGCAGCTGGGGGACTGACAACACTGAAGCTTTCTTT. It encodes CASSWGTDNTEAFF.

The chain carries TRBV30 and TRBJ2-1; 8 bases match TRBD2. The CDR3 covers 13 residues. CDR1 is GTSNPN and CDR2 is SVGIG in the germline V gene (reference sequence). V was clipped by 4 bases and J by 4 bases; unmatched bases: 3. The chain's CDR3 is CAWTSGFYNEQFF. The CDR3 region has the DNA TGTGCCTGGACTAGCGGGTTTTACAATGAGCAGTTCTTC.

The sample holds one count of this clone. This chain uses TRBV19 with TRBJ1-4; possibly TRBD1 for D (6 bases). The V gene lost 1 base and the J gene lost 8 bases, with 8 bases spanning the gap. The CDR3 spans 13 residues. Germline V gene lookup returns CDR1 LNHDA and CDR2 SQIVND (reference sequence). As DNA, the CDR3 is TGTGCCAGTAGTATAGGACAGGTAGAAAAACTGTTTTTT. This codes for CASSIGQVEKLFF.

The chain combines TRBV24-1 with TRBJ1-2; the D gene is possibly TRBD1 (5 bases). This CDR3 has 13 residues. Germline V gene lookup returns CDR1 KGHDR and CDR2 SFDVKD. Trimming pared 5 bases from V and 7 bases from J, leaving 13 bases between. The CDR3 region is CATSAWSGGGYTF. The DNA of the CDR3 is TGTGCCACCAGTGCCTGGTCCGGGGGTGGCTACACCTTC.

The chain recombines TRBV7-2 with TRBJ1-4; weak D call: TRBD1 (6 bases). Trimming left V 5 bases short and J 4 bases short, with 17 bases between. This CDR3 contains 16 residues. Germline lookup yields CDR1 SGHTA and CDR2 FQGNSA. The CDR3 region is CASSTSGTQGNEKLFF. The DNA of the CDR3 is TGTGCCAGCAGCACCTCCGGGACACAGGGTAATGAAAAACTGTTTTTT.

V gene TRBV28 combines with J gene TRBJ2-1, with 10 bases that match TRBD1. CDR3 length: 15 amino acids. Germline V gene lookup returns CDR1 MDHEN and CDR2 SYDVKM. The ends lost 1 base at V and 8 bases at J; junction bases unmatched: 5. CDR3 sequence: CASSLSGQGKDEQFF. The CDR3 nucleotides are TGTGCCAGCAGTTTATCGGGACAGGGGAAGGATGAGCAGTTCTTC.

The chain combines TRBV9 with TRBJ2-1; 14 bases are shared with TRBD2. The ends lost 0 bases at V and 12 bases at J; junction bases unmatched: 8. The CDR3 totals 16 residues. From germline, CDR1 is SGDLS and CDR2 YYNGEE. The chain's CDR3 is CASSVVGTSGSIAQFF. Here the CDR3 DNA reads TGTGCCAGCAGCGTAGTTGGGACTAGCGGGAGTATCGCGCAGTTCTTC.

This clone appeared many times. V gene TRBV30 combines with J gene TRBJ1-3; no firm D call. CDR1 and CDR2 (germline): GTSNPN, SVGIG (reference sequence). V was clipped by 0 bases and J by 5 bases, with 8 bases between them. The CDR3 length is 13 residues. CDR3 coding DNA: TGTGCCTGGAGTGTAGAGGCCCGAAACACCATATATTTT. Encoded protein: CAWSVEARNTIYF.

This clone has only one observation. V and J are TRBV7-9 and TRBJ2-3; 7 bases are shared with TRBD1. CDR1 and CDR2 from the germline V gene are SEHNR and FQNEAQ (reference sequence). CDR3 length equals 15 residues. J gave up 2 bases and V 1 base, and 3 bases lay outside the gene matches. The CDR3 loop reads CASSLGTGDTDTQYF. Written as DNA, the CDR3 is TGTGCCAGCAGCTTAGGCACAGGGGACACAGATACGCAGTATTTT.